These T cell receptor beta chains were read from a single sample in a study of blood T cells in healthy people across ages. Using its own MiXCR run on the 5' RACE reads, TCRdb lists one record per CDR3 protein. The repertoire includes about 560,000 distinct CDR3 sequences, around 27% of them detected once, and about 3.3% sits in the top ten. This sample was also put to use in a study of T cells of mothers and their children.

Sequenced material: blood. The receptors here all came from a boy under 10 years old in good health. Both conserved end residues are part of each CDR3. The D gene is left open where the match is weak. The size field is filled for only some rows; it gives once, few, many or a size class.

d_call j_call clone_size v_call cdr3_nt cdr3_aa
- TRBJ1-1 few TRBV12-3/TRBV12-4 TGTGCCAGCAGTTTAATAGGGGGGCTTGACACTGAAGCTTTCTTT CASSLIGGLDTEAFF
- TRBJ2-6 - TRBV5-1 TGCGCCAGCAGCCCTTTCTCTGGGGCCAACGTCCTGACTTTC CASSPFSGANVLTF
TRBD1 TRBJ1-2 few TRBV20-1 TGCAGTGCCCGGGACAGGGGGCTCAACTATGGCTACACCTTC CSARDRGLNYGYTF
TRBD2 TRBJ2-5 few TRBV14 TGTGCCAGCAGCCCGGATAGCGGGAGTTTTGGCCAAGAGACCCAGTACTTC CASSPDSGSFGQETQYF
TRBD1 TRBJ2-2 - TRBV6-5 TGTGCCAGCAGTTACGGGGACAGGGATTACACCGGGGAGCTGTTTTTT CASSYGDRDYTGELFF
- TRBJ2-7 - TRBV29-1 TGCAGCGTGCTAGCTAAAAGCTCCTACGAGCAGTACTTC CSVLAKSSYEQYF
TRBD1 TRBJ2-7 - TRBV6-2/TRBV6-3 TGTGCCAGCAGTTACCCCACCGGACAGGGCCTACACGAGCAGTACTTC CASSYPTGQGLHEQYF
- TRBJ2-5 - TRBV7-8 TGTGCCAGCAGCCCAGGGGGGCCGTTAGAAGAGACCCAGTACTTC CASSPGGPLEETQYF
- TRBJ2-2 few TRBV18 TGTGCCAGCTCGGCAGGGCTCGACACCGGGGAGCTGTTTTTT CASSAGLDTGELFF
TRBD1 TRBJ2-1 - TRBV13 TGTGCCAGCAGCAGCCGGGACAGGGCTTACAATGAGCAGTTCTTC CASSSRDRAYNEQFF
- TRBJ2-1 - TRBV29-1 TGCAGCGTTGTTAGTGTAAGCCTTTACAATGAGCAGTTCTTC CSVVSVSLYNEQFF
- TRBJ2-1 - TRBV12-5 TGTGCTAGTGGTCTATACAATGAGCAGTTCTTC CASGLYNEQFF
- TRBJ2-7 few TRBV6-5 TGTGCCAGCAGTTACTCGGCCAGGGGCTACGAGCAGTACTTC CASSYSARGYEQYF
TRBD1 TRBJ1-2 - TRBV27 TGTGCCAGCAGGGGGACAGGGGGTCGGGGCTACACCTTC CASRGTGGRGYTF
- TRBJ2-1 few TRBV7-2 TGTGCCAGCAGCTTTCAAGGGGGAAATGAGCAGTTCTTC CASSFQGGNEQFF
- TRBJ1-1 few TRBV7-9 TGTGCCAGCAGCCAAGGACCGAAAGAAATTAACACTGAAGCTTTCTTT CASSQGPKEINTEAFF
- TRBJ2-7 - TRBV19 TGTGCCAGTAGTAGCCCCCCCTACGAGCAGTACTTC CASSSPPYEQYF
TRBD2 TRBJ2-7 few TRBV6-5 TGTGCCAGCAGCCGAAGACTAGCGGAGACCTCCTACGAGCAGTACTTC CASSRRLAETSYEQYF
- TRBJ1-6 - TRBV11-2 TGTGCCAGCAGCTATGTCGCTCCGGGGGGCGGGTCACCCCTCCACTTT CASSYVAPGGGSPLHF
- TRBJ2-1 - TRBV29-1 TGCAGCGTAAACAGGGACTATGAGCAGTTCTTC CSVNRDYEQFF
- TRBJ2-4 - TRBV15 TGTGCCACCAGCAGAGGTCTAGGAAACATTCAGTACTTC CATSRGLGNIQYF
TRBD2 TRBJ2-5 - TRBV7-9 TGTGCCAGCAGCCTTGGCCCACTAGCGGGAGCTCCCTGGGCTGAGCAGTACTTC CASSLGPLAGAPWAEQYF
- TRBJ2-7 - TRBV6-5 TGTGCCAGCAGTTCCCCCTTTGAGGGAGGCGACGAGCAGTACTTC CASSSPFEGGDEQYF
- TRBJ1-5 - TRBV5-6 TGTGCCAGCAGCTTGGGCAGGACTCAGCCCCAGCATTTT CASSLGRTQPQHF
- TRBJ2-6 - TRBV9 TGTGCCAGCAGCGTAGGGATGGGGGTCTCTGGGGCCAACGTCCTGACTTTC CASSVGMGVSGANVLTF
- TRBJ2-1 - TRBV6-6 TGTGCCAGCTGCTTTAGCTCCTACAATGAGCAGTTCTTC CASCFSSYNEQFF
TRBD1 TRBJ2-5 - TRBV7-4 TGTGCCAGCAGCCGACCGGGACAGCAAGAGACCCAGTACTTC CASSRPGQQETQYF
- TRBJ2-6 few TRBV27 TGTGCCAGCAGTTTATCGGTGGTAAGGGGAACTGGGGCCAACGTCCTGACTTTC CASSLSVVRGTGANVLTF
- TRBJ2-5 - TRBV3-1 TGTGCCAGCAGCCAAGATATCGGCCGGGCGGAGACCCAGTACTTC CASSQDIGRAETQYF
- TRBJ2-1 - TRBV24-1 TGTGCCACCAGTGATAGGCACTCCAGTGAGCAGTTCTTC CATSDRHSSEQFF
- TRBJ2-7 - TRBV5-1 TGCGCCAGCAGCTTGTCCGGGGGCGCGTTGGTAGAGCAGTACTTC CASSLSGGALVEQYF
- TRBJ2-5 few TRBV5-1 TGCGCCAGCAGCTCCAAAACAGGCCCCCGGGAGACCCAGTACTTC CASSSKTGPRETQYF
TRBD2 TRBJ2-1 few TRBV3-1 TGTGCCAGCAGCCTAAAATTACCGGGACTAGCCCACAATGAGCAGTTCTTC CASSLKLPGLAHNEQFF
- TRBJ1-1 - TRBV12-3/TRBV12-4 - CASSQVGQGSFF
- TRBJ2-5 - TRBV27 TGTGCCAGCAGTTGGAAGACAGGCGGAATGGAGACCCAGTACTTC CASSWKTGGMETQYF
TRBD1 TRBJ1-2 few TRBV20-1 TGCAGTGCTGCACGGACAGGGGGCACTAACTATGGCTACACCTTC CSAARTGGTNYGYTF
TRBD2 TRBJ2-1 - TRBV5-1 TGCGCCAGCGCCATCCTAGCGGGGGACTACAATGAGCAGTTCTTC CASAILAGDYNEQFF
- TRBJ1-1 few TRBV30 TGTGCCTGGAGGGCCCAGGTACTGAACACTGAAGCTTTCTTT CAWRAQVLNTEAFF
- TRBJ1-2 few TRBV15 TGTGCCACCAGCAGAGAGGGGGGCGCTAACTATGGCTACACCTTC CATSREGGANYGYTF